The 11 T cell receptor beta chains below come from one sample, sequenced in a study of shared clonotypes between healthy human individuals. Clones were read by immunoSEQ multiplex PCR, and TCRdb kept only the in-frame ones, dropping some. The sample lists 780,000 or so clones; 55% to 80% were seen once. Material: memory CD4+ T cells sorted from blood. Subset here: CD45RA-negative fraction. The receptors here all came from a woman aged 25 to 45 in good health.

This clone was counted a single time. The rearrangement joins TRBV7-2 to TRBJ2-2, with 8 bases lining up with TRBD2. The CDR3 has 16 residues. V lost 5 bases and J lost 2; bases outside the gene matches: 7. Per the germline V gene, CDR1 is SGHTA and CDR2 is FQGNSA. The CDR3 coding sequence is TGTGCCAGCAGCGCAGGCTGGACTAGCAACACCGGGGAGCTGTTTTTT. This encodes CASSAGWTSNTGELFF.

The chain is built from TRBV10-3 and TRBJ1-1; D remains unclear. The CDR3 covers 15 residues. Between the trimmed V and J ends, which lost 5 bases and 4 bases, there was a span of 17 bases. Germline loops: CDR1 ENHRY, CDR2 SYGVKD. The CDR3 sequence: CAISTPVGLTTEAFF. The CDR3 DNA reads as TGTGCCATCAGTACCCCGGTGGGCCTGACCACTGAAGCTTTCTTT.

This clone was seen only once. The V gene is TRBV29-1, the J gene TRBJ2-3; 8 bases line up with TRBD1. V lost 4 bases to trimming and J lost 5 bases; unmatched junction nucleotides: 5. This CDR3 comprises 13 residues. Germline CDR1 is SQVTM and CDR2 is ANQGSEA. The CDR3 here is CSVGQGKRDTQYF. The CDR3 bases are TGCAGCGTTGGACAGGGGAAGAGAGATACGCAGTATTTT.

The chain combines TRBV4-1 with TRBJ2-2; D might be TRBD2 (6 bases). This CDR3 has 18 amino acids. V dropped 1 base and J dropped 0 bases, with 15 bases sitting between them. Germline lookup yields CDR1 MGHRA and CDR2 YSYEKL. CDR3 sequence reads: CASSQAPRAGANTGELFF. The DNA for the CDR3 is TGCGCCAGCAGCCAAGCCCCCCGAGCGGGCGCGAACACCGGGGAGCTGTTTTTT.

The gene calls are TRBV21-1 and TRBJ2-2; the D call in the table, TRBD2, was not verified against the DNA. TRBV21-1 is noted as a pseudogene. CDR3 size: 16 residues. The CDR3 DNA is TGTGCCAGCAGCAAAGAGGAGAAAGCTAACACCGGGGAGCTGTTTTTT. The encoded protein is CASSKEEKANTGELFF.

This clone was detected once. This chain uses TRBV4-2 with TRBJ2-7, with 9 bases aligning to TRBD1. The trim removed 1 base at V and 4 bases at J, leaving 8 bases unmatched. This CDR3 comprises 16 residues. Looked up from germline, CDR1 is LGHNA and CDR2 is YNFKEQ. CDR3 loop: CASSQAPGQGIYEQYF. CDR3 bases: TGTGCCAGCAGCCAAGCCCCGGGACAGGGTATTTACGAGCAGTACTTC.

The chain carries TRBV28 and TRBJ2-1; D is tentatively TRBD1 or TRBD2 (5 bases each). The CDR3 runs 14 residues. Trimming pared 7 bases from V and 5 bases from J, leaving 15 bases between. Germline CDR1 MDHEN, CDR2 SYDVKM. This chain's CDR3 is CASKWMGTDNEQFF. CDR3 DNA sequence: TGTGCCAGCAAATGGATGGGGACGGACAATGAGCAGTTCTTC. The variable domain in full, completed from reference TRBV28 and TRBJ2-1, reads DVKVTQSSRYLVKRTGEKVFLECVQDMDHENMFWYRQDPGLGLRLIYFSYDVKMKEKGDIPEGYSVSREKKERFSLILESASTNQTSMYLCASKWMGTDNEQFFGPGTRLTVL.

To note about this clone: Within the sample, other DNA sequences also encode this same CDR3. The V and J genes are TRBV6-5 and TRBJ2-3; D is undetermined. The CDR3 spans 12 residues. Deletions cut 5 bases from V and 2 bases from J, with 5 bases between. Germline CDR1 MNHEY, CDR2 SVGAGI. The CDR3 nucleotides read TGTGCCAGCAGTGGTTCCACAGATACGCAGTATTTT. Encoded protein: CASSGSTDTQYF.

This clone has a handful of counts. V is TRBV6-1 and J is TRBJ2-3, with 7 bases that match TRBD2. V lost 7 bases and J lost 2; bases outside the gene matches: 6. CDR3 size: 14 residues. Germline V gives CDR1 MNHNS, CDR2 SASEGT. CDR3 nucleotide sequence: TGTGCCAGCATACGGGAGGCCCACACAGATACGCAGTATTTT. This sequence encodes CASIREAHTDTQYF.

This clone has a handful of counts. The chain has TRBV19 and TRBJ2-6, with TRBD1 as a possible D gene (5 bases). V was shortened by 7 bases and J by 0 bases, with 22 bases between the two germline ends. Germline-derived CDR1 and CDR2 are LNHDA and SQIVND (reference sequence). This CDR3 is 19 amino acids long. The CDR3 loop is CASTIGAGRRLSGANVLTF. CDR3 DNA: TGTGCCAGTACCATTGGGGCTGGCAGAAGACTCTCTGGGGCCAACGTCCTGACTTTC.

The V gene is TRBV4-1, the J gene TRBJ2-3; D gene unclear. The ends were cut back, 0 bases at V and 3 bases at J, with 10 bases in the middle. Germline CDR1 is MGHRA and CDR2 is YSYEKL. CDR3 length equals 15 residues. CDR3 DNA: TGCGCCAGCAGCCAAGATGTGCACTTTACAGATACGCAGTATTTT. It encodes CASSQDVHFTDTQYF.